These 21 T cell receptor beta chains were all obtained from the same sample, sequenced in a study of T cell repertoires in cytomegalovirus infection (dated by TCRdb to between 2019 and 2020). Their cognate antigens are unknown. Sequencing relied on an Illumina HiSeq 1500. The raw public data were reprocessed by TCRdb itself: fastp quality trimming at Q25, MiXCR clonotype calling, in-frame beta chains only. Under each unique CDR3 protein, matching rows form one entry showing the most common genes and DNA. The sample table contains some 480,000 distinct CDR3 sequences; only one count was recorded for 30% to 40% of them. Jointly, the top ten make up about a sixth of the sample. What the treatment or condition label conveys for this sample: in vitro stimulation with specific CMV peptide epitopes to enrich CMV-specific T cells. Specimen: cultured PBMCs, collected from culture after CMV antigen stimulation. These receptors came from a human donor in good health (CMV status not recorded). Some clones in this sample may be carry-over from other donors' samples.

This clonotype was seen a few times. V usage is TRBV10-3 and J usage is TRBJ2-2, with D possibly matching TRBD2 (6 bases). Germline assignment: CDR1 ENHRY and CDR2 SYGVKD. Trimming removed 6 bases from V and 6 bases from J, with 14 bases in between. The CDR3 runs to 14 residues. CDR3 sequence (DNA): TGTGCCATCAGCGTAGCGGTCCCCCCCGGGGAGCTGTTTTTT. Protein sequence: CAISVAVPPGELFF.

Notes on this clonotype: Just one base apart from a much larger clone, this may be a read error. V and J are TRBV7-2 and TRBJ1-2; D is uncertain. The germline CDR1 and CDR2 sequences are SGHTA and FQGNSA. The CDR3 is 14 residues long. V lost 4 bases to trimming and J lost 4 bases, with 13 bases between them. CDR3 loop: CASSSGPNIYGYTF. CDR3 in DNA: TGTGCCAGCAGCTCCGGACCGAATATCTATGGCTACACCTTC.

The genes are TRBV19 and TRBJ1-1, with 11 bases aligning to TRBD1. The CDR3 loop spans 13 amino acids. Germline values: CDR1 LNHDA, CDR2 SQIVND (reference sequence). V lost 3 bases, J lost 11 bases, and 5 bases stayed unmatched. CDR3 in amino acids: CASSIRRDRGAFF. Here the CDR3 DNA reads TGTGCCAGTAGTATTCGACGGGACAGGGGGGCTTTCTTT.

In this sample, this clonotype turned up a few times. The V and J genes are TRBV19 and TRBJ1-1; 8 nucleotides align to TRBD1. Germline values: CDR1 LNHDA, CDR2 SQIVND (reference sequence). Trimming took 7 bases from V and 0 from J; bases not matched to a gene: 7. CDR3 length: 15 residues. The CDR3 nucleotides are TGTGCCAGTACCGGGACAGGTCTCATGAACACTGAAGCTTTCTTT. Amino acids: CASTGTGLMNTEAFF.

This clonotype was found a few times. The chain combines TRBV5-1 with TRBJ2-1; no definite D call. The germline gives CDR1 SGHRS, CDR2 YFSETQ. V gave up 5 bases and J gave up 2 bases, with 5 bases separating them. The CDR3 length is 12 residues. The CDR3 nucleotides are TGCGCCAGCAGACTCGCCTACAATGAGCAGTTCTTC. Its protein product is CASRLAYNEQFF.

This clonotype showed up many times. The V call is TRBV7-6, the J call TRBJ2-4; 9 positions match TRBD2. CDR3 size: 16 residues. V lost 4 bases, J lost 7 bases, and 11 bases stayed unmatched. The germline CDR1 and CDR2 sequences are SGHVS and FNYEAQ. The CDR3 DNA sequence: TGTGCCAGCAGCTCCCCGCGGGGGGCGGGGGGGAACATTCAGTACTTC. This codes for CASSSPRGAGGNIQYF.

This clonotype turned up a few times. The chain uses TRBV7-6 and TRBJ2-1; 10 bases agree with TRBD2. The V segment lost 2 bases and the J segment 9 bases; nucleotides outside the gene matches: 10. CDR1 and CDR2 (germline): SGHVS, FNYEAQ. The CDR3 is 16 residues long. CDR3 nucleotide sequence: TGTGCCAGCAGCTTAAGGGCTAGCGGGAGCCGCGGTGAGCAGTTCTTC. Translation: CASSLRASGSRGEQFF.

The chain couples TRBV19 to TRBJ2-3; the D is unclear. V was shortened by 9 bases and J by 2 bases, with 18 bases between the two germline ends. The CDR3 contains 15 residues. Germline lookup yields CDR1 LNHDA and CDR2 SQIVND (reference sequence). CDR3 sequence: CARAPSEHHTDTQYF. CDR3 DNA: TGTGCCAGGGCGCCCAGCGAACACCACACAGATACGCAGTATTTT.

The genes are TRBV29-1 and TRBJ2-3; D possibly corresponds to TRBD1 (5 bases). The CDR3 covers 13 residues. Germline loops: CDR1 SQVTM, CDR2 ANQGSEA. With 4 bases removed from V and 2 bases from J, the gap between germline ends came to 10 bases. The CDR3 DNA sequence: TGCAGCGTTGCCTTACAGGACACAGATACGCAGTATTTT. Residues: CSVALQDTDTQYF.

The rearrangement joins TRBV24-1 to TRBJ2-3; unclear D gene. The germline V gene has CDR1 KGHDR and CDR2 SFDVKD. The CDR3 has 15 residues. Trimming removed 4 bases from V and 2 bases from J, with 12 bases in between. The CDR3 DNA reads TGTGCCACCAGTGAGGGTGCGACCTTCACAGATACGCAGTATTTT. Its protein product is CATSEGATFTDTQYF.

A remark on this clonotype: A read error may explain this, as a much larger clone is one base away. This rearrangement joins TRBV7-2 to TRBJ2-7; D gene unclear. This CDR3 has 12 residues. Germline V CDR1 and CDR2: SGHTA, FQGNSA. CDR3 residues: CANSLESYEQYF. The CDR3 bases are TGTGCCAACAGCTTGGAGTCCTACGAGCAGTACTTC. The full variable domain, rest sourced from reference TRBV7-2 and TRBJ2-7, is GAGVSQSPSNKVTEKGKDVELRCDPISGHTALYWYRQSLGQGLEFLIYFQGNSAPDKSGLPSDRFSAERTGGSVSTLTIQRTQQEDSAVYLCANSLESYEQYFGPGTRLTVT.

The rearrangement uses TRBV11-2 and TRBJ2-1; the match to TRBD2 covers 12 bases. The trim removed 6 bases at V and 6 bases at J, leaving 9 bases unmatched. Germline CDR1 reads SGHAT; CDR2 reads FQNNGV. The CDR3 totals 16 residues. CDR3 in amino acids: CASRSTSGRRSNEQFF. CDR3 sequence (DNA): TGTGCCAGCAGGTCAACTAGCGGGAGGCGAAGCAATGAGCAGTTCTTC.

This clonotype has ten or more counts. The chain employs TRBV7-6 and TRBJ2-3, with D uncertain. Trimming shortened V by 9 bases and J by 5 bases, and 9 bases separated the two germline ends. CDR3 size: 11 residues. CDR1 is SGHVS and CDR2 is FNYEAQ in the germline V gene. The CDR3 loop reads CASSRGDTQYF. CDR3 nucleotides: TGTGCCAGTAGTCGAGGAGATACGCAGTATTTT.

The V and J genes are TRBV6-2 or TRBV6-3 and TRBJ1-5; D remains ambiguous. The CDR3 runs 13 residues. Looked up from germline, CDR1 is MNHEY and CDR2 is SVGEGT. Trimming removed 7 bases from V and 9 bases from J, with 16 bases in between. Here the CDR3 DNA reads TGTGCCAGCAAGGAGACGGTCCACCCGCCCCAGCATTTT. Translation: CASKETVHPPQHF.

This sequence joins TRBV6-1 and TRBJ1-1, with D maybe TRBD1 (6 bases). Trimming removed 5 bases at V and 5 bases at J, with 18 bases between. CDR1 is MNHNS, CDR2 SASEGT, per germline. There are 15 residues in the CDR3. The CDR3 DNA sequence: TGTGCCAGCAGTTCTCCTTACAGGGATGATACTGAAGCTTTCTTT. Residues: CASSSPYRDDTEAFF.

This clonotype has only a few counts. This chain joins TRBV15 and TRBJ1-4; 8 nucleotides agree with TRBD1. V dropped 5 bases and J dropped 8; count of bases not matched to a gene: 7. Per germline, CDR1 LNHNV and CDR2 YYDKDF (reference sequence). The CDR3 contains 14 residues. The CDR3 bases are TGTGCCACCAGCCGGACAGGGAGACGGGAAAAACTGTTTTTT. Translating gives CATSRTGRREKLFF.

The table lists this clonotype with a few counts. V is TRBV12-3 or TRBV12-4 and J is TRBJ2-5, with D perhaps TRBD1 (7 bases). Deletions cut 2 bases from V and 2 bases from J, with 12 bases between. CDR3 length equals 15 residues. The CDR3 here is CASSLRRGRQETQYF. Here the CDR3 DNA reads TGTGCCAGCAGTTTACGGAGGGGGCGACAAGAGACCCAGTACTTC.

The rearrangement joins TRBV7-2 to TRBJ1-2, with 8 bases matching TRBD1. This CDR3 region has 13 residues. Looked up from germline, CDR1 is SGHTA and CDR2 is FQGNSA. The V gene end was trimmed by 2 bases and the J gene end by 6 bases; junction bases not matched to a gene: 2. CDR3 sequence: CASSLKTGDGYTF. CDR3 in DNA: TGTGCCAGCAGCTTAAAGACAGGGGATGGCTACACCTTC.

The chain combines TRBV6-2 or TRBV6-3 with TRBJ2-1, with D perhaps TRBD2 (6 bases). Germline V gene data show CDR1 as MNHEY and CDR2 as SVGEGT. The CDR3 consists of 17 residues. V lost 2 bases to trimming and J lost 6 bases, with 20 bases between them. The CDR3 here is CASSYLQRLVGINEQFF. The CDR3 DNA reads TGTGCCAGCAGTTACCTTCAAAGACTAGTAGGAATCAATGAGCAGTTCTTC.

This chain joins TRBV20-1 and TRBJ1-1; D may be TRBD1 (5 bases). This CDR3 has 15 residues. With 1 base removed from V and 5 bases from J, the gap between germline ends came to 17 bases. The germline V gene has CDR1 DFQATT and CDR2 SNEGSKA (reference sequence). CDR3 sequence reads: CSARAPPGGRTEAFF. As DNA, the CDR3 is TGCAGTGCTAGAGCACCCCCCGGGGGGAGGACTGAAGCTTTCTTT.

The chain uses TRBV7-9 and TRBJ2-7, with TRBD1 matching 9 bases. V lost 3 bases, J lost 3 bases, and 3 bases stayed unmatched. CDR3 size: 14 residues. CDR1 is SEHNR, CDR2 FQNEAQ, per germline (reference sequence). The CDR3 sequence: CASSLGQGIYEQYV. In DNA, the CDR3 is TGTGCCAGCAGCTTGGGACAGGGAATCTACGAGCAGTACGTC.